The 19 T cell receptor beta chains reported below all come from one sample, sequenced in a study of cytomegalovirus exposure and HLA in healthy donors. This PCR relied on a set of 60 Vbeta primers and 13 Jbeta primers. Clones were read by immunoSEQ multiplex PCR, and TCRdb kept only the in-frame ones, dropping some. The table has about 65,000 clones, approximately 80% seen once. Sequencing input: PBMCs. The receptors derive from a girl aged 10 to 17 in good health and CMV-seropositive.

This chain joins TRBV28 and TRBJ1-1; D not resolved. Trimming stripped 0 bases from V and 2 bases from J, with 7 bases between. The CDR3 runs to 14 residues. Germline CDR1 reads MDHEN; CDR2 reads SYDVKM. The CDR3 spells CASSLWRTNTEAFF. The CDR3 DNA reads TGTGCCAGCAGTTTATGGCGGACTAACACTGAAGCTTTCTTT.

The rearrangement joins TRBV30 to TRBJ1-6, with no clear D. This CDR3 has 14 residues. Germline CDR1 reads GTSNPN; CDR2 reads SVGIG (reference sequence). Trimming pared 0 bases from V and 7 bases from J, leaving 10 bases between. As DNA, the CDR3 is TGTGCCTGGAGTGTACCCACAACCAATTCACCCCTCCACTTT. Translation: CAWSVPTTNSPLHF.

This chain uses TRBV6-1 with TRBJ2-7; 11 nucleotides line up with TRBD1. The CDR3 runs 14 residues. With 6 bases clipped from V and 3 bases from J, the junction kept 4 bases outside the gene matches. Per germline, CDR1 MNHNS and CDR2 SASEGT. The CDR3 region is CASRGDRGSYEQYF. The CDR3 DNA reads as TGTGCCAGCAGGGGGGACAGGGGGAGCTACGAGCAGTACTTC.

The V and J genes are TRBV7-2 and TRBJ1-2; D gene unclear. CDR3 length: 16 residues. The germline gives CDR1 SGHTA, CDR2 FQGNSA. The V and J ends lost 1 base and 3 bases respectively, with 15 bases between them. The CDR3 sequence: CASSLENGRLYYGYTF. The CDR3 bases are TGTGCCAGCAGCTTAGAAAATGGCAGATTATACTATGGCTACACCTTC.

The genes are TRBV15 and TRBJ2-3, with TRBD2 matching over 7 bases. Germline CDR1 and CDR2: LNHNV and YYDKDF (reference sequence). This CDR3 has 14 amino acids. Trimming at V came to 1 base and at J to 6 bases, leaving 4 bases not matched to a gene. This CDR3 is CATSRADGGDTQYF. The CDR3, as DNA: TGTGCCACCAGCAGAGCTGACGGGGGGGATACGCAGTATTTT. The entire variable domain, with the rest obtained from reference TRBV15 and TRBJ2-3, is as follows: DAMVIQNPRYQVTQFGKPVTLSCSQTLNHNVMYWYQQKSSQAPKLLFHYYDKDFNNEADTPDNFQSRRPNTSFCFLDIRSPGLGDTAMYLCATSRADGGDTQYFGPGTRLTVL.

This clone was seen only once. The chain's CDR3 is CASSLRTGSDGYTF. The DNA for the CDR3 is TGTGCCAGCAGTTTAAGGACTGGGTCCGATGGCTACACCTTC. The rearrangement joins TRBV28 to TRBJ1-2, with no clear D. The germline V and J ends were trimmed by 2 bases and 6 bases, with 13 bases remaining between them. Germline V CDR1 and CDR2: MDHEN, SYDVKM. This CDR3 has 14 amino acids.

The chain carries TRBV7-2 and TRBJ2-4; 9 bases are shared with TRBD2. The CDR3 sequence is 18 residues long. Germline loops: CDR1 SGHTA, CDR2 FQGNSA. J lost 0 bases, V lost 8 bases, and 14 bases had no gene match. The CDR3 region has the DNA TGTGCCAGCCACCTCAGCGGGAGGATGGGACTAGCCAAAAACATTCAGTACTTC. It is translated as CASHLSGRMGLAKNIQYF.

The rearrangement uses TRBV10-3 and TRBJ1-2; 9 bases are shared with TRBD1. Looked up from germline, CDR1 is ENHRY and CDR2 is SYGVKD. The CDR3 is 14 residues long. V dropped 5 bases and J dropped 2; count of bases not matched to a gene: 3. The CDR3, as DNA: TGTGCCATCAGTCGGGACAGGGAAAACTATGGCTACACCTTC. Translating it yields CAISRDRENYGYTF.

This chain uses TRBV30 with TRBJ2-7; the match to TRBD1 covers 7 bases. Germline trimming cut 0 bases from V and 1 base from J; bases unmatched to any gene: 12. This CDR3 region has 17 residues. Germline CDR1 is GTSNPN and CDR2 is SVGIG (reference sequence). The CDR3 region has the DNA TGTGCCTGGAGTGTTCCCTACAGGGGCAGATGGTCCTACGAGCAGTACTTC. Its translation is CAWSVPYRGRWSYEQYF.

The CDR3 DNA sequence: TGTGCCAGCAGTGAATTAACAGGGGCCGGGGCCAACGTCCTGACTTTC. Residues: CASSELTGAGANVLTF. The V gene is TRBV25-1, the J gene TRBJ2-6; TRBD1 agrees at 7 bases. This CDR3 has 16 amino acids. In germline, CDR1 is MGHDK, CDR2 SYGVNS. Germline trimming cut 1 base from V and 4 bases from J; bases unmatched to any gene: 4.

V gene TRBV27 combines with J gene TRBJ2-7; no clear D. This CDR3 comprises 14 residues. The germline V gene has CDR1 MNHEY and CDR2 SMNVEV (reference sequence). Trimming took 2 bases from V and 3 from J, leaving 11 bases between them. The CDR3 nucleotides are TGTGCCAGCAGTTTAAAACGGTTCGTCTACGAGCAGTACTTC. Translating gives CASSLKRFVYEQYF.

This chain uses TRBV7-9 with TRBJ1-2; D not resolved. With 6 bases removed from V and 13 bases from J, the gap between germline ends came to 21 bases. The CDR3 loop spans 13 amino acids. Germline CDR1 SEHNR, CDR2 FQNEAQ (reference sequence). The CDR3 spells CASSEDPPTAGTF. The CDR3 DNA reads TGTGCCAGCAGTGAGGATCCCCCAACGGCTGGCACCTTC.

The chain employs TRBV11-2 and TRBJ2-4, with TRBD1 matching over 11 bases. The V gene end was trimmed by 1 base and the J gene end by 9 bases; junction bases not matched to a gene: 2. Germline-derived CDR1 and CDR2 are SGHAT and FQNNGV. This CDR3 is built from 14 residues. The CDR3 nucleotides read TGTGCCAGCAGCTTAGGGACAGGGGGCGGCATTCAGTACTTC. Its translation is CASSLGTGGGIQYF.

The chain combines TRBV28 with TRBJ1-2, with 7 bases identical to TRBD1. The CDR3 covers 13 residues. V was clipped by 8 bases and J by 0 bases; unmatched bases: 3. Germline values: CDR1 MDHEN, CDR2 SYDVKM. CDR3 in amino acids: CASSGTANYGYTF. CDR3 DNA sequence: TGTGCCAGCTCCGGGACAGCTAACTATGGCTACACCTTC.

V and J are TRBV11-2 and TRBJ2-1, with TRBD2 identical over 11 bases. The CDR3 length is 15 residues. The germline CDR1 and CDR2 sequences are SGHAT and FQNNGV. V lost 6 bases to trimming and J lost 4 bases; unmatched junction nucleotides: 5. CDR3 coding DNA: TGTGCCAGCAGTCCCGGGACTAGCGGTTACAATGAGCAGTTCTTC. This codes for CASSPGTSGYNEQFF.

J is TRBJ2-5 and V is TRBV28; D uncertain. The germline V and J ends were trimmed by 3 bases and 3 bases, with 2 bases remaining between them. Germline values: CDR1 MDHEN, CDR2 SYDVKM. The CDR3 has 11 amino acids. The CDR3 DNA is TGTGCCAGCAGTTTTAAAGAGACCCAGTACTTC. This sequence encodes CASSFKETQYF.

The chain combines TRBV7-2 with TRBJ1-1; weak D call: TRBD1 (5 bases). This CDR3 region has 14 residues. Trimming took 3 bases from V and 3 from J, leaving 11 bases between them. Germline V gene data show CDR1 as SGHTA and CDR2 as FQGNSA. CDR3 residues: CASSFGGMDTEAFF. The CDR3 DNA reads TGTGCCAGCAGCTTTGGGGGGATGGACACTGAAGCTTTCTTT. Complete variable domain (other parts from reference TRBV7-2 and TRBJ1-1): GAGVSQSPSNKVTEKGKDVELRCDPISGHTALYWYRQSLGQGLEFLIYFQGNSAPDKSGLPSDRFSAERTGGSVSTLTIQRTQQEDSAVYLCASSFGGMDTEAFFGQGTRLTVV.

This clone came up a few times. This chain uses TRBV6-5 with TRBJ2-7, with 7 bases identical to TRBD1. J lost 4 bases, V lost 7 bases, and 7 bases had no gene match. The CDR3 totals 13 residues. Per the germline V gene, CDR1 is MNHEY and CDR2 is SVGAGI. The CDR3 loop reads CASTRDRYYEQYF. In DNA form, the CDR3 reads TGTGCCAGCACCCGGGACAGATATTACGAGCAGTACTTC.

This clone was found a few times. The rearrangement joins TRBV7-6 to TRBJ1-1; a possible D gene is TRBD1 (6 bases). The CDR3 runs to 17 residues. CDR1 is SGHVS and CDR2 is FNYEAQ in the germline V gene. V shed 5 bases and J shed 3 bases, with 22 bases lying between them. The CDR3 DNA follows: TGTGCCAGCAGCCAGGTGGGCAGGGCCAAGGGGGACACTGAAGCTTTCTTT. Protein: CASSQVGRAKGDTEAFF.